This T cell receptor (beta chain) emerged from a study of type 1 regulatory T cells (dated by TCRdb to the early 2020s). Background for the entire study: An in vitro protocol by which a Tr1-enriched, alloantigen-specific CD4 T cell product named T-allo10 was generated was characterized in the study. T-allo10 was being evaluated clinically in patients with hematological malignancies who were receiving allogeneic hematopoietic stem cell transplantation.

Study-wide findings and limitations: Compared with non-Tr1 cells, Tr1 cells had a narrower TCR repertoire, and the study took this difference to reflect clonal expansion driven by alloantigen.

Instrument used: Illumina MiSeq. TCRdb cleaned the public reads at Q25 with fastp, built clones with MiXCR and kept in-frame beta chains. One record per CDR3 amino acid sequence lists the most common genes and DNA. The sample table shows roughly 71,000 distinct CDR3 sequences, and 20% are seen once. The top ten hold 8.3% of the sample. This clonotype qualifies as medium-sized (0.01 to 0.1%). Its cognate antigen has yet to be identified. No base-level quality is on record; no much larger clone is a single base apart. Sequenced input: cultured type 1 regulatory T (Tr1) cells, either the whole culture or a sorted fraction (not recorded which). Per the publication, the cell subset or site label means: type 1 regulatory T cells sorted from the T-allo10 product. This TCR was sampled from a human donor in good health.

The encoded CDR3 is CASSLAISGANVLTF. The DNA reads as follows: TGCGCCAGCAGCTTGGCTATCTCTGGGGCCAACGTCCTGACTTTC. The chain employs TRBV5-1 and TRBJ2-6; there is no confident call for the D gene. The CDR1 and CDR2 encoded by the germline V gene are SGHRS and YFSETQ. Inclusive of the bounding cysteine and phenylalanine, the CDR3 is 15 residues long. Just CDR3 DNA is preserved here, 45 bases in frame from base 1. V is shortened by 0 bases, J by 0 bases, and the region joining them spans 4 bases.